A selection of T cell receptor beta chains follows, all from one sample in a study of cytomegalovirus exposure and HLA in healthy donors. Assay used: immunoSEQ multiplex PCR; TCRdb lists only in-frame clones, some missing. The data hold around 180,000 clones, with about four fifths observed a single time. What was sequenced was PBMCs. All receptors come from a woman under 40 in good health and CMV-seropositive. CDR3s include the opening cysteine and the closing phenylalanine or tryptophan. The D gene is left open where the match is weak. Not every row has a clone size; where given, it reads once, few, many or a size class.

clone_size: NA; v_call: TRBV27; j_call: TRBJ2-7; d_call: TRBD2; cdr3_aa: CASSYGTSGAREQYF; cdr3_nt: TGTGCCAGCAGTTACGGGACTAGCGGAGCCCGCGAGCAGTACTTC
clone_size: NA; v_call: TRBV11-2; j_call: TRBJ1-1; d_call: TRBD1; cdr3_aa: CASSRDRDVTEAFF; cdr3_nt: TGTGCCAGCAGCAGAGACAGGGATGTCACTGAAGCTTTCTTT
clone_size: once; v_call: TRBV6-6; j_call: TRBJ1-5; d_call: NA; cdr3_aa: CASSYLPSSNQPQHF; cdr3_nt: TGTGCCAGCAGTTATCTACCCTCTAGCAATCAGCCCCAGCATTTT
clone_size: NA; v_call: TRBV6-5; j_call: TRBJ1-1; d_call: NA; cdr3_aa: CASRQGLNTEAFF; cdr3_nt: TGTGCCAGCAGACAGGGACTGAACACTGAAGCTTTCTTT
clone_size: NA; v_call: TRBV15; j_call: TRBJ2-2; d_call: TRBD2; cdr3_aa: CATRGLRGGKNTGELFF; cdr3_nt: TGTGCCACCAGAGGTCTGCGGGGAGGGAAGAACACCGGGGAGCTGTTTTTT
clone_size: NA; v_call: TRBV18; j_call: TRBJ1-1; d_call: TRBD1; cdr3_aa: CASSHGTGVNTEAFF; cdr3_nt: TGTGCCAGCTCTCATGGGACAGGGGTGAACACTGAAGCTTTCTTT
clone_size: NA; v_call: TRBV11-2; j_call: TRBJ2-6; d_call: TRBD1; cdr3_aa: CASSVPGQGVSGANVLTF; cdr3_nt: TGTGCCAGCAGCGTTCCGGGACAGGGGGTCTCTGGGGCCAACGTCCTGACTTTC
clone_size: few; v_call: TRBV7-2; j_call: TRBJ2-7; d_call: TRBD2; cdr3_aa: CASSFAGEGYEQYF; cdr3_nt: TGTGCCAGCAGCTTTGCGGGGGAGGGCTACGAGCAGTACTTC
clone_size: NA; v_call: TRBV7-2; j_call: TRBJ1-4; d_call: TRBD1; cdr3_aa: CASSLGQGALEKLFF; cdr3_nt: TGTGCCAGCAGCTTAGGGCAGGGGGCGCTGGAAAAACTGTTTTTT
clone_size: NA; v_call: TRBV27; j_call: TRBJ2-7; d_call: TRBD2; cdr3_aa: CASSLSSSGTLSYEQYF; cdr3_nt: TGTGCCAGCAGTTTATCGTCAAGCGGGACCCTATCCTACGAGCAGTACTTC
clone_size: NA; v_call: TRBV5-1; j_call: TRBJ2-7; d_call: TRBD1; cdr3_aa: CASSLTGQGNYEQYF; cdr3_nt: TGCGCCAGCAGCTTGACGGGACAGGGGAATTACGAGCAGTACTTC
clone_size: NA; v_call: TRBV7-9; j_call: TRBJ2-5; d_call: NA; cdr3_aa: CASSFFQGSQETQYF; cdr3_nt: TGTGCCAGCAGCTTCTTTCAGGGATCGCAAGAGACCCAGTACTTC
clone_size: once; v_call: TRBV10-2; j_call: TRBJ2-5; d_call: TRBD1; cdr3_aa: CASRDRDRGGETQYF; cdr3_nt: TGCGCCAGCAGGGACCGGGACAGGGGAGGAGAGACCCAGTACTTC
clone_size: NA; v_call: TRBV27; j_call: TRBJ2-3; d_call: TRBD1; cdr3_aa: CASSFRQGRTDTQYF; cdr3_nt: TGTGCCAGCAGTTTTAGACAGGGGAGAACAGATACGCAGTATTTT
clone_size: NA; v_call: TRBV28; j_call: TRBJ2-6; d_call: NA; cdr3_aa: CASSPRVRANVLTF; cdr3_nt: TGTGCCAGCAGTCCCCGGGTGCGGGCCAACGTCCTGACTTTC
clone_size: NA; v_call: TRBV7-9; j_call: TRBJ2-1; d_call: TRBD1; cdr3_aa: CASSLGPTGANEQFF; cdr3_nt: TGTGCCAGCAGCTTAGGCCCAACAGGGGCCAATGAGCAGTTCTTC
clone_size: NA; v_call: TRBV19; j_call: TRBJ2-7; d_call: TRBD1; cdr3_aa: CASSTGQGTSYEQYF; cdr3_nt: TGTGCCAGTAGTACCGGACAGGGGACTTCCTACGAGCAGTACTTC
clone_size: NA; v_call: TRBV7-3; j_call: TRBJ2-3; d_call: TRBD2; cdr3_aa: CASSLRGDLAGSRADTQYF; cdr3_nt: TGTGCCAGCAGCTTGCGGGGGGACCTAGCGGGGTCCCGTGCAGATACGCAGTATTTT
clone_size: NA; v_call: TRBV10-3; j_call: TRBJ1-2; d_call: NA; cdr3_aa: CAISEGADYGYTF; cdr3_nt: TGTGCCATCAGTGAGGGGGCCGACTATGGCTACACCTTC
clone_size: NA; v_call: TRBV23-1; j_call: TRBJ1-2; d_call: NA; cdr3_aa: CASSQSRSGYTF; cdr3_nt: TGCGCCAGCAGTCAATCGAGGTCCGGCTACACCTTC
clone_size: NA; v_call: TRBV23-1; j_call: TRBJ2-1; d_call: TRBD2; cdr3_aa: CASTASGGANEQFF; cdr3_nt: TGCGCCAGCACCGCTAGCGGGGGGGCCAACGAGCAGTTCTTC
clone_size: NA; v_call: TRBV4-2; j_call: TRBJ2-7; d_call: NA; cdr3_aa: CASSDNRGGYEQYF; cdr3_nt: TGTGCCAGCAGCGACAACAGGGGGGGCTACGAGCAGTACTTC
clone_size: NA; v_call: TRBV6-5; j_call: TRBJ2-7; d_call: NA; cdr3_aa: CASSRPGHHGNEQYF; cdr3_nt: TGTGCCAGCAGCAGACCGGGACACCATGGCAACGAGCAGTACTTC
clone_size: NA; v_call: TRBV5-1; j_call: TRBJ1-6; d_call: NA; cdr3_aa: CASSSGQGNSPLHF; cdr3_nt: TGCGCCAGCAGCTCAGGACAAGGAAATTCACCCCTCCACTTT
clone_size: NA; v_call: TRBV4-1; j_call: TRBJ2-7; d_call: NA; cdr3_aa: CASSPGVVAYEQYF; cdr3_nt: TGCGCCAGCAGCCCGGGGGTCGTCGCCTACGAGCAGTACTTC
clone_size: NA; v_call: TRBV7-9; j_call: TRBJ2-7; d_call: NA; cdr3_aa: CASSPPGDTVYEQYF; cdr3_nt: TGTGCCAGCAGCCCACCCGGGGATACAGTGTACGAGCAGTACTTC
clone_size: NA; v_call: TRBV9; j_call: TRBJ1-3; d_call: NA; cdr3_aa: CASSLTPTASGNTIYF; cdr3_nt: TGTGCCAGCAGTTTAACTCCGACAGCCTCTGGAAACACCATATATTTT
clone_size: once; v_call: TRBV7-9; j_call: TRBJ2-7; d_call: TRBD2; cdr3_aa: CASSLETSGVSYEQYF; cdr3_nt: TGTGCCAGCAGCTTAGAAACTAGCGGGGTTAGCTACGAGCAGTACTTC
clone_size: once; v_call: TRBV10-3; j_call: TRBJ1-2; d_call: NA; cdr3_aa: CAISDYSLNNYGYTF; cdr3_nt: TGTGCCATCAGTGATTACAGCCTCAATAACTATGGCTACACCTTC
clone_size: NA; v_call: TRBV6-6; j_call: TRBJ2-1; d_call: NA; cdr3_aa: CASSFQYNEQFF; cdr3_nt: TGTGCCAGCAGTTTCCAATACAATGAGCAGTTCTTC
clone_size: once; v_call: TRBV6-5; j_call: TRBJ2-2; d_call: TRBD2; cdr3_aa: CASSYPSGGAGELFF; cdr3_nt: TGTGCCAGCAGTTACCCTAGCGGGGGGGCCGGGGAGCTGTTTTTT
clone_size: NA; v_call: TRBV5-1; j_call: TRBJ2-3; d_call: TRBD2; cdr3_aa: CASTLAGRGTDTQYF; cdr3_nt: TGCGCCAGCACTCTTGCGGGGAGGGGCACAGATACGCAGTATTTT
clone_size: NA; v_call: TRBV7-9; j_call: TRBJ1-1; d_call: NA; cdr3_aa: CASSLVEGALDESEAFF; cdr3_nt: TGTGCCAGCAGCTTAGTGGAAGGGGCCCTGGATGAATCTGAAGCTTTCTTT